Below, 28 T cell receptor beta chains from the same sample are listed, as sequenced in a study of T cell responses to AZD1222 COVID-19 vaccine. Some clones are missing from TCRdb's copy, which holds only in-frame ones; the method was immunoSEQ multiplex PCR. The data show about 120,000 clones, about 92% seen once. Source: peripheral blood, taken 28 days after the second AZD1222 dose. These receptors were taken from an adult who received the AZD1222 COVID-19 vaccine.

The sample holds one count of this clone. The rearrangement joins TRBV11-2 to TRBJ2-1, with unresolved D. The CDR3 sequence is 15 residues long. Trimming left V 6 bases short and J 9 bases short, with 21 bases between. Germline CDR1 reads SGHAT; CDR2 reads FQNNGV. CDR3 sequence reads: CASRPSAAEWGEQFF. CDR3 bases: TGTGCCAGCAGACCTTCGGCGGCGGAGTGGGGTGAGCAGTTCTTC.

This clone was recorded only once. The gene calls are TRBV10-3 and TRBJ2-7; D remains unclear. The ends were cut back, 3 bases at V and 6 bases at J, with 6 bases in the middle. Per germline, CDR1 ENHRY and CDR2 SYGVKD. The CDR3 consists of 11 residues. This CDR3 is CAISDSLEQYF. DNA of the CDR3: TGTGCCATCAGTGATAGCCTCGAGCAGTACTTC.

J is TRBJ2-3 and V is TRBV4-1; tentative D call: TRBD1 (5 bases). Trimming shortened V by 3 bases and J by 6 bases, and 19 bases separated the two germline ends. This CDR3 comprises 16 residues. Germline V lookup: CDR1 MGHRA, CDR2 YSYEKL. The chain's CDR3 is CASSHETTAPGDTQYF. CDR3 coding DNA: TGCGCCAGCAGCCACGAAACAACAGCCCCAGGGGATACGCAGTATTTT.

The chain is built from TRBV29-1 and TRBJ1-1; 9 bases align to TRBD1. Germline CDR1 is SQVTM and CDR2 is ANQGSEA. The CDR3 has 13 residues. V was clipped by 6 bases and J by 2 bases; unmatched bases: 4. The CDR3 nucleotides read TGCAGCGTAGGACAGGGGAGTAACACTGAAGCTTTCTTT. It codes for CSVGQGSNTEAFF.

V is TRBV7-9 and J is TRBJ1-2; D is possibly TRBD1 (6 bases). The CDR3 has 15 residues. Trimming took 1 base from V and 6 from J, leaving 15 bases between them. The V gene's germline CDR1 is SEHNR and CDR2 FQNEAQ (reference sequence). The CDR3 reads CASSLESRGLHGYTF. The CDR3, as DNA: TGTGCCAGCAGCTTAGAATCCCGGGGGCTCCATGGCTACACCTTC.

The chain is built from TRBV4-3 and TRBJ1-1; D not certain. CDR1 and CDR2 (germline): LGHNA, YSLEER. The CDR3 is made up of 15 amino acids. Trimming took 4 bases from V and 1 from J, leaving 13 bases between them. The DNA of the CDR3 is TGCGCCAGCAGCCTGGACGGCCCAGGGAACACTGAAGCTTTCTTT. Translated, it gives CASSLDGPGNTEAFF.

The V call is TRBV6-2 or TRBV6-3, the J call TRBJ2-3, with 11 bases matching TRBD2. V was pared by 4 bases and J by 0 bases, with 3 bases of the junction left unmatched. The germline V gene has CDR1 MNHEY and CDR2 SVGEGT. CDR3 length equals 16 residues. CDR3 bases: TGTGCCAGCAGTTCGGGACTAGCGGTTAGCACAGATACGCAGTATTTT. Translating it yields CASSSGLAVSTDTQYF.

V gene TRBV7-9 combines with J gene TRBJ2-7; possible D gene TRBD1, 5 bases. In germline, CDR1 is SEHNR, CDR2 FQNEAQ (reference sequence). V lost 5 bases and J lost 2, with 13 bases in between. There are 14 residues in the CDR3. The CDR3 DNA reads TGTGCCAGCAGCCTTAGGACATTTCCCTACGAGCAGTACTTC. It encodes CASSLRTFPYEQYF.

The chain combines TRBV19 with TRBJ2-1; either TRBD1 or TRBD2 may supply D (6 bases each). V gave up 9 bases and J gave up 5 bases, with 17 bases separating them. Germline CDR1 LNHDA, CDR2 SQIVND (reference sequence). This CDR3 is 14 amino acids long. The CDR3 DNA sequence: TGTGCCAGCATCGGAGGGACAACAAACAATGAGCAGTTCTTC. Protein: CASIGGTTNNEQFF.

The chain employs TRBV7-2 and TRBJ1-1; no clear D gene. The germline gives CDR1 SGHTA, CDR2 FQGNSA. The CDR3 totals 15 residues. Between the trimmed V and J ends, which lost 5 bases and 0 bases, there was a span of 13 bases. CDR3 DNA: TGTGCCAGCAGCACCCGATTAGAAATGAACACTGAAGCTTTCTTT. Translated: CASSTRLEMNTEAFF.

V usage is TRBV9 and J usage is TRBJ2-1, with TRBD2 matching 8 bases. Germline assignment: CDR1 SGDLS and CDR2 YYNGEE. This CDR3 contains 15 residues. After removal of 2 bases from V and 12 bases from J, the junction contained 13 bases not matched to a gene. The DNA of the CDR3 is TGTGCCAGCAGCGTTAGCGGGACCACCAATGAGGGGCAGTTCTTC. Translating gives CASSVSGTTNEGQFF.

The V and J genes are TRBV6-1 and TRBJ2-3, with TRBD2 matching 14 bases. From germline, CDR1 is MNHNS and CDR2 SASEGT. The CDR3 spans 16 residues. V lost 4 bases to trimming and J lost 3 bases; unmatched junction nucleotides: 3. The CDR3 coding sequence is TGTGCCAGCAGTGCGGGACTAGCGGGAGAGACAGATACGCAGTATTTT. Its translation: CASSAGLAGETDTQYF.

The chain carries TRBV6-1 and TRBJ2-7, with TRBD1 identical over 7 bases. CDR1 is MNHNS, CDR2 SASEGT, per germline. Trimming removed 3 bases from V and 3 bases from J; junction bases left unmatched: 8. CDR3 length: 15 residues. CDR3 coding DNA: TGTGCCAGCAGTGACCCCGGGACAGTTTACTACGAGCAGTACTTC. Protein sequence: CASSDPGTVYYEQYF.

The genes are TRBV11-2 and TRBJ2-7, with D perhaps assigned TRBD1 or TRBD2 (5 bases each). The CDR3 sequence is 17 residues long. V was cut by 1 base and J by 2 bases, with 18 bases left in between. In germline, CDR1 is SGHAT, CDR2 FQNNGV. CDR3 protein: CASSLGGVRGPTYEQYF. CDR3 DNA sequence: TGTGCCAGCAGCTTAGGAGGGGTAAGAGGACCAACCTACGAGCAGTACTTC.

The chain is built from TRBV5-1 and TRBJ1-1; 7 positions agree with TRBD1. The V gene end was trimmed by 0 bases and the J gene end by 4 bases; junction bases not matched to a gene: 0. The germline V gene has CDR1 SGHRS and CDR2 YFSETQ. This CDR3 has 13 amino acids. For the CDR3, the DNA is TGCGCCAGCAGCTTGGACAGGGGCACTGAAGCTTTCTTT. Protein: CASSLDRGTEAFF.

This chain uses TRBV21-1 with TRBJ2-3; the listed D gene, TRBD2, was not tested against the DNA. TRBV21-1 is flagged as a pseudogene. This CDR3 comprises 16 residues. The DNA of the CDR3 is TGTGCCAGCAGCAAAGAACCTAGCGGATGCACAGATACGCAGTATTTT. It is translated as CASSKEPSGCTDTQYF.

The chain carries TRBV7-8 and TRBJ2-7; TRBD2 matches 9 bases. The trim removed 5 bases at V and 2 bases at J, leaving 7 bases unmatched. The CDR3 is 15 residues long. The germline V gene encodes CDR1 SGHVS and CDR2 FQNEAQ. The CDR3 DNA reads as TGTGCCAGCAGCCTAACTAGCGGGCTAACCTACGAGCAGTACTTC. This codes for CASSLTSGLTYEQYF.

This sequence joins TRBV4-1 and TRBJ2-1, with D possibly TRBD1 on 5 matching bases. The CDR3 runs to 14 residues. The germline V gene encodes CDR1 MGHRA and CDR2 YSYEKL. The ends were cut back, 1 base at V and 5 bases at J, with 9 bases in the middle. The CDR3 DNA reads TGCGCCAGCAGCCAAGGGACATTCAACAATGAGCAGTTCTTC. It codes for CASSQGTFNNEQFF.

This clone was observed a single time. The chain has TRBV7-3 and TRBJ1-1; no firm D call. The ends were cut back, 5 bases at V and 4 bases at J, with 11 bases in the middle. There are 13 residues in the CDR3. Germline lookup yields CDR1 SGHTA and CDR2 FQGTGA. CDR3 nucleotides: TGTGCCAGCAGCCTTCGAGGCTTCACTGAAGCTTTCTTT. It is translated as CASSLRGFTEAFF.

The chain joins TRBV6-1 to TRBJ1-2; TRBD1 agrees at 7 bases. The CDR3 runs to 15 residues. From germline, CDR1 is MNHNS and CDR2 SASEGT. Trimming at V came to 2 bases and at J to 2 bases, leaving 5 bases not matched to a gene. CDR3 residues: CASSESGQLNYGYTF. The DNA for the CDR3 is TGTGCCAGCAGTGAATCGGGACAGTTAAACTATGGCTACACCTTC.

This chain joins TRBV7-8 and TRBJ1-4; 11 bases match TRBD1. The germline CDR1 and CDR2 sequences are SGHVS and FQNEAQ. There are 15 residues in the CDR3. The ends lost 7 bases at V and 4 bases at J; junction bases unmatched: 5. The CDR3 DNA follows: TGTGCCAGCACCGGACAGGGGGCCGGTAATGAAAAACTGTTTTTT. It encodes CASTGQGAGNEKLFF. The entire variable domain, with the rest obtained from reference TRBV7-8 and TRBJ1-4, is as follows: GAGVSQSPRYKVAKRGQDVALRCDPISGHVSLFWYQQALGQGPEFLTYFQNEAQLDKSGLPSDRFFAERPEGSVSTLKIQRTQQEDSAVYLCASTGQGAGNEKLFFGSGTQLSVL.

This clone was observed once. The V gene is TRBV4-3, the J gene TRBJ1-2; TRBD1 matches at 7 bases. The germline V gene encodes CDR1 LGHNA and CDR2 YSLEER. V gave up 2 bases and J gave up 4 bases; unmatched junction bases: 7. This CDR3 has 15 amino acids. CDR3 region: CASSQTREGAYGYTF. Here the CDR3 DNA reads TGCGCCAGCAGCCAAACCCGTGAGGGGGCCTATGGCTACACCTTC.

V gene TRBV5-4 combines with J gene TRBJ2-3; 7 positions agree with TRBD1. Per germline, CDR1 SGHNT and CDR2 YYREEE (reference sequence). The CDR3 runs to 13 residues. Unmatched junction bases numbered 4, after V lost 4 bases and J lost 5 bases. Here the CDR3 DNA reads TGTGCCAGCAGCCGAGACAGGGAAGATACGCAGTATTTT. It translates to CASSRDREDTQYF.

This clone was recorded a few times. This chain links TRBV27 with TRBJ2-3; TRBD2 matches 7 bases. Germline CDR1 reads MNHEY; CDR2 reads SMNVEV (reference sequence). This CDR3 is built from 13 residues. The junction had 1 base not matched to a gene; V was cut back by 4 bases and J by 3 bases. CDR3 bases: TGTGCCAGCAGTTGGGGGGGTACAGATACGCAGTATTTT. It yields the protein CASSWGGTDTQYF.

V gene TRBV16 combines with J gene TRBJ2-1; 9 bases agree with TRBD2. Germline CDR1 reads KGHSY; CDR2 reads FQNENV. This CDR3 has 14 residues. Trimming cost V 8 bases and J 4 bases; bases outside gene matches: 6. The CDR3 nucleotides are TGTGCCAGCGGCTTAGCGGGGGCTTACAATGAGCAGTTCTTC. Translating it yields CASGLAGAYNEQFF.

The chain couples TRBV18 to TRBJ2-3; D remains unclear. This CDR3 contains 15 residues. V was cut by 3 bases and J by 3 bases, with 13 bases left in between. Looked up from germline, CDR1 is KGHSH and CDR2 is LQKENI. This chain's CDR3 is CASSPGQMGTDTQYF. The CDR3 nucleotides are TGTGCCAGCTCACCCGGGCAGATGGGGACAGATACGCAGTATTTT.

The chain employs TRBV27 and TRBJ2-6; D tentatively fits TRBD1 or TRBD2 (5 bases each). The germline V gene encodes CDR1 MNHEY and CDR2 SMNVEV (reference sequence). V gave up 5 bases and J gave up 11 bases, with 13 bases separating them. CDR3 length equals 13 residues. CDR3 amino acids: CASSPPLGDVLTF. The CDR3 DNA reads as TGTGCCAGCAGTCCTCCCCTGGGGGACGTCCTGACTTTC.

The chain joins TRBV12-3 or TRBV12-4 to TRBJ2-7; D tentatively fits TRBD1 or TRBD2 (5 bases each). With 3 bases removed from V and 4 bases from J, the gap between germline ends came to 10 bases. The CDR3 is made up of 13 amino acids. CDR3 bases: TGTGCCAGCAGTTTGGGCTGGGGGTACGAGCAGTACTTC. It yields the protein CASSLGWGYEQYF.